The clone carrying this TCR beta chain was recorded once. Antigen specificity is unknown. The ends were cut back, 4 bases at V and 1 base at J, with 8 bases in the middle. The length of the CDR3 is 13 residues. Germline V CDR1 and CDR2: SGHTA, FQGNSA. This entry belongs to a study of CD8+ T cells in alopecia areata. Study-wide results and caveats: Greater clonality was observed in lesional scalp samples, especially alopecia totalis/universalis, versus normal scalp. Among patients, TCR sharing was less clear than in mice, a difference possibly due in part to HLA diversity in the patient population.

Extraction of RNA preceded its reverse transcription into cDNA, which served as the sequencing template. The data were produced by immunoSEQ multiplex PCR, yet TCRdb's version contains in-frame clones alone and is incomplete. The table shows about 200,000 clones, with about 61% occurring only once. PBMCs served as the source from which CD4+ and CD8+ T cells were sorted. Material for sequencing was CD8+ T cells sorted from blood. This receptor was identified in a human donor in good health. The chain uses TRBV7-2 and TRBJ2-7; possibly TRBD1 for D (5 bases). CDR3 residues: CASSSTASYEQYF. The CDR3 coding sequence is TGTGCCAGCAGCTCGACAGCGTCCTACGAGCAGTACTTC.